The sequence of this T cell receptor beta chain was determined in a study of cytomegalovirus exposure and HLA in healthy donors (dated by TCRdb to 2016 to 2017). As for the study more broadly: An earlier analysis of 587 of the donors reported under 300 Gb of sequence data and some 110 million unique TCR beta sequences obtained from about 179 million T cells. Typing coverage differed by locus: A, B, C, DRB1 and DQB1 were typed in roughly 620-640 donors, DQA1 in 522, DPA1 in around 610, and DPB1 in just under 490. A later genetic analysis took genome-wide SNP genotypes for about 65% of the 666 donors and used that subset as a discovery cohort. Rather than drawing on any new phenotypic data, the later analysis identified candidate immune exposures from TCR beta sequences and the way those sequences occurred across donors. Roughly five DR-DQ haplotypes were handled as single units for association and clustering, since linkage in the cohort was strong. To decide whether each TCR beta V gene segment behaved as functional or pseudogenic, an earlier analysis of nearly 600 of the donors relied on high-throughput TCR beta sequencing. The study combined high-throughput TCR immunosequencing, statistical association of individual TCRs with disease status, and machine learning to predict cytomegalovirus infection status. Alongside the repertoire data, information on donor age, sex, ethnicity and CMV serostatus was compiled. The study aimed to test whether signatures of past pathogen exposure could be identified by cataloging public T cell receptors. An early release that covered approximately 600 HLA-typed donors contained approximately 300 gigabases of sequencing data and some 87 million unique TCR sequences. Every discovery cohort repertoire had been produced on one sequencing platform. Across 300 to 500 genotyped donors of the cohort, an average of approximately 240,000 unique TCR beta nucleotide sequences per donor were sequenced, and 15% to 20% of those sequences were non-productive. Of the roughly 410 genotyped donors, less than 85% were placed in the genetic ancestry cluster associated with self-reported Caucasian donors. The T cell repertoires of several hundred subjects were profiled by immunosequencing and related to cytomegalovirus serostatus. In addition to the first cohort of approximately 650 subjects, a separate validation cohort of approximately 130 different subjects was used. HLA typing covered class I and class II loci at four-digit resolution. A later analysis re-examined previously published TCR beta repertoires from around 670 donors and added high-resolution HLA genotyping to investigate patterns of TCR occurrence. What the research found in general, with its limitations: In a later genetic analysis, fewer N-insertions in productive TCRs were reported among donors in an Asian-associated ancestry cluster than the roughly 700-donor mean. In an earlier analysis of around 600 of the donors, most TCR beta V segments appeared in productive rearrangements about 87% or about 30% of the time, broadly matching IMGT annotations. In a later analysis, HLA-associated TCR beta chains showed more clonal expansion and lower generation probabilities than non-associated chains that were equally common. While some public TCRs were present in many individuals, most TCR sequences turned up only very rarely across donors. The 87-base-pair reads could not distinguish some IMGT-functional V segments, including TRBV6-2 and TRBV6-3, so those segments were excluded. In a later analysis, the rate of TCR association differed among HLA loci, with DRB1 alleles having the most associated TCRs and HLA-C alleles having the fewest. Because HLA typing was missing for some donors at each locus, association tests included only the typed subset. Fewer than 20 rarely observed V segments, including chromosome 9 orphons, were excluded from the earlier analysis of some 590 of the donors because counts were too low. Three of the identified cytomegalovirus-associated TCR beta chains were confirmed in vitro to be specific for cytomegalovirus antigens. Roughly uniform sequencing depth across donors was assumed in presence/absence analyses, although this assumption may not hold. It was suggested by the authors that the approach could potentially be generalized to other disease states and immunological phenotypes. The classifier was reported to diagnose cytomegalovirus status with high specificity and sensitivity in both the original cohort and the validation cohort. According to a later analysis, parvovirus B19, influenza, CMV and Epstein-Barr virus appeared linked to several top co-occurrence clusters. For the cohort, immune exposure information was limited to CMV serostatus. A cluster of highly shared sequence variants was judged likely to be a technical artifact of the sequencing pipeline. A further reported finding was that TCR beta sequences accurately predicted the HLA-A and HLA-B alleles for most subjects in the first cohort. This cohort had only TCR beta chains sequenced, and the lack of alpha or paired-chain data limited which features could be detected. V-gene and J-gene trimming of TCR beta chains was associated with a missense DCLRE1C variant in a later genetic analysis, and the association was replicated in an independent cohort. Correlated functional status among segregating V segments might reflect linkage disequilibrium, but an unknown experimental factor could not be ruled out. The study listed approximately 150 TCR beta chains as associated with cytomegalovirus. Most CMV-associated TCR beta chains appeared to be HLA-restricted in a later analysis, and the HLA associations seemed to be driven largely by CMV exposure. Specific HLA alleles were associated with 16,951 TCR beta sequences at a false discovery rate of 0.05 in a later analysis. When HLA alleles, especially DR and DQ, strongly co-occurred, attributing TCR associations to individual alleles was difficult.

CDR1 LNHDA and CDR2 SQIVND are derived from the germline V gene (reference sequence). The CDR3, from cysteine to phenylalanine, totals 14 residues. Just the 42-base CDR3 DNA is kept, in frame starting at base 1. Trimming removed 7 bases from V and 4 bases from J; the gene matches leave 4 bases unexplained. The cohort was made up of roughly 670 healthy bone marrow donors. At the time of sampling, all cohort members were nominally healthy, though unrecorded immune exposures were likely present. The donor was CMV seropositive and was included in the group of some 290 seropositive cohort members. A peripheral blood sample was provided by each donor, and peripheral blood mononuclear cells were used for TCR beta sequencing. The Qiagen DNeasy Blood Extraction Kit was used to extract genomic DNA from the blood cell samples. Preparation of the library involved the immunoSEQ multiplex PCR assay. For the multiplex PCR, a mixture combining 60 forward primers for TCR Vbeta segments and 13 reverse primers for TCR Jbeta segments was used. The CDR3 region of rearranged TCR beta genes was amplified from genomic DNA with a multiplex PCR assay. Amplified TCR beta libraries were sequenced as 87-base-pair reads on the Illumina HiSeq System. As for how the authors treated the data: In a later analysis, tens of millions of unique TCR beta chains were counted across the roughly 670 repertoires, and approximately 11 million of these chains were shared by at least two donors. Raw reads were error-corrected and collapsed into unique sequences by a nearest-neighbor algorithm in which closely related sequences were merged to remove PCR and sequencing errors. CDR3 sequences were aligned to IMGT reference sequences to assign V, D and J gene segments. For a sequence to be retained, at least a six-nucleotide match to both a V gene segment and a J gene segment was required. A rearrangement counted as productive if the CDR3 had no stop codons and remained in frame with V and J, and every other rearrangement counted as non-productive. CDR3 was defined by IMGT convention, running from the second conserved V-encoded cysteine to the conserved J-encoded phenylalanine. The earlier analysis of approximately 590 of the donors excluded any sequence lacking an unambiguous match to a single V gene segment. In an earlier analysis of 587 of the donors, a V segment was called functional when productive rearrangements were above 56.7%, and segregating when the standard deviation between donors exceeded 5%. A statistical classification framework was built for diagnosing cytomegalovirus status from the catalog of TCR beta chain sequences. In a later analysis, TCR nucleotide sequences were compared against IMGT/GENE-DB human TR gene sequences so that V and J genes could be assigned. Using the TCRdist pipeline, a later analysis assigned CDR3 sequences along with most-parsimonious VDJ recombination scenarios. In a later analysis, every TCR beta chain was defined by the combination of its CDR3 amino acid sequence and its V-gene family, and reads without a unique V-gene family were dropped. A later analysis removed several hundred highly shared, low-generation-probability nucleotide sequences to deal with suspected cross-contamination and a sequencing artifact. For each public chain, a later analysis derived a clonal expansion index from normalized ranks of inferred template counts within each repertoire. In a later analysis, generation probabilities were computed using a VDJ recombination model fitted to out-of-frame rearrangements, and the results were checked against IGoR. Hypergeometric tests were used in a later analysis to score TCR-TCR, TCR-HLA and TCR-CMV co-occurrence, with a repertoire-size bias correction applied to the TCR pairs. False discovery rates were estimated in a later analysis by permuting HLA or CMV assignments 20 times. In a later analysis, co-occurring TCRs were grouped using DBSCAN, with TCRdist sequence similarity added in when clustering inside HLA-allele-positive subsets. For co-occurrence clustering, repertoires with fewer than 30,000 or more than 120,000 public chains were excluded, along with five repertoires with anomalous nucleotide sharing. TCRdb obtained this table from immuneACCESS and retained in-frame rearrangements with V and J assigned. These tables miss some clones; where compared with another copy, unresolved V genes account for less than half of the shortfall, and the remainder is unexplained. V, J and clone size are taken as reported in that table, and D and trimming were inferred from the DNA itself. This sample has about 200,000 clones in its table, and roughly three quarters of those were observed once. The biggest ten clones account for approximately 0.36% of the sample.

Note on this clone: It lacks a known antigen. It has no much larger one-base neighbor in the sample; base qualities were not kept.

Recombination connected TRBV19 to TRBJ2-2; 9 central nucleotides agree with TRBD1. This sequence was found in a male donor in good health and CMV-seropositive. The sample comprised PBMCs. The CDR3 region has the sequence CASNRGLVTGELFF. The bases are TGTGCCAGTAACAGGGGGCTTGTCACCGGGGAGCTGTTTTTT.